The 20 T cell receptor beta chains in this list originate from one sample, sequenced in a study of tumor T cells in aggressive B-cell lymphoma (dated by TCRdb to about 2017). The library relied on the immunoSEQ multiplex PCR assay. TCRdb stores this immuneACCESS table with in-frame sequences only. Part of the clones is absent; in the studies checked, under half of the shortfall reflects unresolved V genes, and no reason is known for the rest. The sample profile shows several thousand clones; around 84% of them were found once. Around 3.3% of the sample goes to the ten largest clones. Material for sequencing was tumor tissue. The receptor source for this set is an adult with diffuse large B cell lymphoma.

CDR3 DNA: TGTGCCAGCAGTTTCCCAGGTGGCCAAAACAATGAGCAGTTCTTC. Translation gives CASSFPGGQNNEQFF. The J gene is TRBJ2-1, the V gene TRBV28; D unclear. CDR3 size: 15 residues. Between the trimmed V and J ends, which lost 3 bases and 5 bases, there was a span of 14 bases. Looked up from germline, CDR1 is MDHEN and CDR2 is SYDVKM.

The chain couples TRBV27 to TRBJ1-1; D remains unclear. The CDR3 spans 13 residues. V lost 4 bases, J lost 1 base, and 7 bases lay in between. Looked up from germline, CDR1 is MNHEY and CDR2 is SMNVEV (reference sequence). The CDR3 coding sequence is TGTGCCAGCAGTTCAAACACGAACACTGAAGCTTTCTTT. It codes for CASSSNTNTEAFF.

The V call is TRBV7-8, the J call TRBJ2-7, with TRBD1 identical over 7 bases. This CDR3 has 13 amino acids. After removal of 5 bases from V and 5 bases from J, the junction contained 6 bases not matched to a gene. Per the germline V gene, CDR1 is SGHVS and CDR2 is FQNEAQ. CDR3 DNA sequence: TGTGCCAGCAGCCCACAGACAGGGAACGAGCAGTACTTC. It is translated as CASSPQTGNEQYF.

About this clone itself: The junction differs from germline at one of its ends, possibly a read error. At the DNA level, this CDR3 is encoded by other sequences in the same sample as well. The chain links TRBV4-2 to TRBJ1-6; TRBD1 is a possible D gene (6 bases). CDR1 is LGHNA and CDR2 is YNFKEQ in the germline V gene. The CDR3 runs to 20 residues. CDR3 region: CASSHNREDEAVSYNSPLHF. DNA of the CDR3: TGTGCCAGCAGCCACAACAGGGAAGATGAGGCGGTATCCTATAATTCCCCCCTCCACTTT.

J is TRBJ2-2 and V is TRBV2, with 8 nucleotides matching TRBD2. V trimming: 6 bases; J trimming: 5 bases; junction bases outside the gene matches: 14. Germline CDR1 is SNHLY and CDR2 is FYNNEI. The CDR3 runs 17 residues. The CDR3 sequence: CASRELAVGGYTGELFF. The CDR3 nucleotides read TGTGCCAGCAGGGAACTAGCGGTGGGGGGGTATACCGGGGAGCTGTTTTTT.

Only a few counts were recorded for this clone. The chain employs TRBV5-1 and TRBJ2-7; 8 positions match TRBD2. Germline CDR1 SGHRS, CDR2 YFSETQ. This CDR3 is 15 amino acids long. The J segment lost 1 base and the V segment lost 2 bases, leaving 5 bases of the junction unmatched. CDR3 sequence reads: CASSLAGAESYEQYF. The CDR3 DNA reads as TGCGCCAGCAGCTTAGCGGGGGCTGAGTCCTACGAGCAGTACTTC.

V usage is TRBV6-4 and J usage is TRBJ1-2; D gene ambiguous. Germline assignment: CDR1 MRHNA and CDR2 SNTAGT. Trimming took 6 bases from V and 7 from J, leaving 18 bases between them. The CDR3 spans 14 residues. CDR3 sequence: CASRAPGVRSGYTF. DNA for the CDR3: TGTGCCAGCAGAGCCCCCGGGGTCCGCTCTGGCTACACCTTC.

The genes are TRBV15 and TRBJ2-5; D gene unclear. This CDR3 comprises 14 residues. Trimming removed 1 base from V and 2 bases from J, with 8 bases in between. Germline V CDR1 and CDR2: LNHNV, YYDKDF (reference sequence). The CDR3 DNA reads TGTGCCACCAGCAGAGGGCGAGGACAAGAGACCCAGTACTTC. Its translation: CATSRGRGQETQYF.

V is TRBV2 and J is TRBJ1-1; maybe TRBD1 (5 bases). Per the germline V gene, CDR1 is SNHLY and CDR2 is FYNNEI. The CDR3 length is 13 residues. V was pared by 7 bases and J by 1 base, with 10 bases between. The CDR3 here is CASTADRNTEAFF. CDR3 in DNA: TGTGCCAGCACCGCTGACAGGAACACTGAAGCTTTCTTT.

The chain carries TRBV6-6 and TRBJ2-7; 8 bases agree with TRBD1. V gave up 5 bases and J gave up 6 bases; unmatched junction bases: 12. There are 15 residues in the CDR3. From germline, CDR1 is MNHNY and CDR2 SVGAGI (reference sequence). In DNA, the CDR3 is TGTGCCAGCAGTCCTCGCGGACAGGGAAGCGGCGAGCAGTACTTC. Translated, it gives CASSPRGQGSGEQYF.

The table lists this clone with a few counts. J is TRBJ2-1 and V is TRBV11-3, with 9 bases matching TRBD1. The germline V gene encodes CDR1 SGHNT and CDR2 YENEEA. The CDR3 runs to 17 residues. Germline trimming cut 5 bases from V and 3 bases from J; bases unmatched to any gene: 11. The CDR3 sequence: CASSPGTGSWNYNEQFF. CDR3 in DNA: TGTGCCAGCAGCCCAGGGACAGGGTCTTGGAACTACAATGAGCAGTTCTTC. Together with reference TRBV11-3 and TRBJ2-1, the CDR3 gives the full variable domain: EAGVVQSPRYKIIEKKQPVAFWCNPISGHNTLYWYLQNLGQGPELLIRYENEEAVDDSQLPKDRFSAERLKGVDSTLKIQPAELGDSAVYLCASSPGTGSWNYNEQFFGPGTRLTVL.

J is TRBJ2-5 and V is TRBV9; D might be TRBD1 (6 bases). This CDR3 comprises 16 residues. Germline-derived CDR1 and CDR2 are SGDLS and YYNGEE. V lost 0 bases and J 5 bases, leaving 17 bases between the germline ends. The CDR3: CASSVEGGGRMETQYF. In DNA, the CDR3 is TGTGCCAGCAGCGTAGAAGGGGGTGGAAGAATGGAGACCCAGTACTTC.

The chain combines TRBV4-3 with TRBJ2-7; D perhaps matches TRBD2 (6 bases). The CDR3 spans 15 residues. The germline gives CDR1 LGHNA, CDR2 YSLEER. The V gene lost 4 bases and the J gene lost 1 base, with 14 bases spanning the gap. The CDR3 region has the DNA TGCGCCAGCAGCCCCACACGGGACTTATCCTACGAGCAGTACTTC. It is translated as CASSPTRDLSYEQYF.

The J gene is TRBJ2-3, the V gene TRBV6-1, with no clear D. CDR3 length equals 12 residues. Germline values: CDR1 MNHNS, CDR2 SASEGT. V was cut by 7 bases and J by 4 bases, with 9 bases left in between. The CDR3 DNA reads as TGTGCCAGCAAGCCCCCGTCAGATACGCAGTATTTT. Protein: CASKPPSDTQYF.

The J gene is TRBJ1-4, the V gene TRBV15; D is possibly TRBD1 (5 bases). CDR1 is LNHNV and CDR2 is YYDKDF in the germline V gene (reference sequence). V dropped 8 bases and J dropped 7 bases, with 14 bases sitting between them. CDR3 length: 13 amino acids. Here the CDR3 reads CATAGTLREKLFF. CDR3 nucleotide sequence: TGTGCCACCGCCGGGACTCTACGTGAAAAACTGTTTTTT.

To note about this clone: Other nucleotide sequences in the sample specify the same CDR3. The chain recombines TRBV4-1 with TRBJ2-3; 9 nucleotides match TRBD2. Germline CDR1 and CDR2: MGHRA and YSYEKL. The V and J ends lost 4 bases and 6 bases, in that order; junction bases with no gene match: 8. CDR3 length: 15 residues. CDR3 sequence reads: CASSPLAGVSDTQYF. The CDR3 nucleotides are TGCGCCAGCAGCCCTTTAGCGGGGGTCTCGGATACGCAGTATTTT.

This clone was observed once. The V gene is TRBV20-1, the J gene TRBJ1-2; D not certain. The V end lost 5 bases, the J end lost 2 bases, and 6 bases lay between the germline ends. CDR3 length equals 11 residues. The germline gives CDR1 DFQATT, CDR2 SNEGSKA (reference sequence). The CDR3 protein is CSAYSNYGYTF. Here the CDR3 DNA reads TGCAGTGCTTACAGCAACTATGGCTACACCTTC.

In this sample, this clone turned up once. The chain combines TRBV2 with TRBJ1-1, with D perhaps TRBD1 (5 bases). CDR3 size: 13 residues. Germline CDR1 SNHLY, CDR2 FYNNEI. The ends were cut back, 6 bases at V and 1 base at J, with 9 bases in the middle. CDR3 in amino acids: CASRPGGNTEAFF. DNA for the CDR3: TGTGCCAGCAGACCGGGGGGGAACACTGAAGCTTTCTTT.

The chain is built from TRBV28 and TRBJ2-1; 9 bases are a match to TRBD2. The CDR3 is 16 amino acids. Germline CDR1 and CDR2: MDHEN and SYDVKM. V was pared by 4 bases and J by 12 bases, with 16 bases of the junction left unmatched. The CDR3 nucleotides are TGTGCCAGCAGTTCACCGCCGGGCGCGGGGGGGCTCGGGCAGTTCTTC. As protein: CASSSPPGAGGLGQFF.

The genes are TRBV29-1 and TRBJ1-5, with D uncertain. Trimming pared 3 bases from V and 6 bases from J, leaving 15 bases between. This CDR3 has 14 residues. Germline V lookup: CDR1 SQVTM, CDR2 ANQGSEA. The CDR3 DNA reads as TGCAGCGTTGATTTTGGGCAGGTCGGTCAGCCCCAGCATTTT. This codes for CSVDFGQVGQPQHF.